This TCR beta chain was observed in a study of Ad26.COV2.S vaccination and SARS-CoV-2 variants. Study context: Participants got Ad26.COV2.S intramuscularly, once or twice 56 days apart.

The CDR3 runs 15 residues. Germline CDR1 reads SEHNR; CDR2 reads FQNEAQ (reference sequence). Trimming took off 1 base at V and 1 base at J, with 8 bases between the two ends. Study-wide findings and caveats: Recipients of either vaccine or placebo displayed similar breadth of non-spike TCRs.

About this clone itself: Its antigen is still unknown.

Described treatment: approximately 18 received Ad26.COV2.S at low or high dose, single or two shots; roughly 5 received placebo; per-sample allocation not given. Sampling occurred on day 63 after the first vaccine or placebo injection. Recruitment in Boston yielded a donor of adult age, 18-55 years. As its vector, the vaccine had Ad26, which expressed Wuhan-strain SARS-CoV-2 spike. Assay: immunoSEQ multiplex PCR; the TCRdb copy retains only in-frame clones and omits some. The data show hundreds of thousands of clones, 80% to 90% seen once. The TCR was taken from a person between 18 and 65 years old who received the Ad26.COV2.S COVID-19 vaccine or a placebo. The source material was peripheral blood, sampled in a trial of Ad26.COV2.S vaccine versus placebo. This chain links TRBV7-9 with TRBJ1-3, with D perhaps TRBD1 (5 bases). The chain's CDR3 is CASSLGQRSGNTIYF. The CDR3 DNA sequence: TGTGCCAGCAGCTTAGGACAGCGGTCTGGAAACACCATATATTTT.